The 3 T cell receptor beta chains below come from one sample, sequenced in a study of T cell repertoires in aging, cancer and after chemotherapy (dated by TCRdb to about 2019). Instead of sorted cells or RNA, genomic DNA extracted from peripheral blood served as the source for amplifying TCR beta rearrangements. Sequencing instrument: Illumina MiSeq. Multiplex touch-down PCR with a mixed TRB-A/B primer pool was used to amplify rearranged TRB sequences covering the V, D and J segments. TCRdb's own reprocessing of the public reads used fastp at Q25 and MiXCR and kept productive beta chains. Each entry merges the rows of one CDR3 protein and shows their most common DNA and genes. The sample table lists more than 2,000 distinct CDR3 sequences, roughly 30% of them with a count of one. The ten biggest clones cover about 66% of the sample. Sequenced: blood. All receptors derive from a human donor with a solid tumor.

The chain couples TRBV20-1 to TRBJ2-5, with D hard to call. Germline CDR1 reads DFQATT; CDR2 reads SNEGSKA (reference sequence). V was cut by 5 bases and J by 0 bases, with 10 bases left in between. This CDR3 has 13 residues. This CDR3 reads CSAYGPDQETQYF. CDR3 in DNA: TGCAGTGCTTACGGACCCGACCAAGAGACCCAGTACTTC.

This clonotype ranks as medium-sized. This chain links TRBV18 with TRBJ2-6, with D perhaps being TRBD1 or TRBD2 (5 bases each). Between the trimmed V and J ends, which lost 0 bases and 4 bases, there was a span of 7 bases. CDR3 length equals 15 residues. From germline, CDR1 is KGHSH and CDR2 LQKENI. The CDR3 DNA follows: TGTGCCAGCTCACCACCGGGGACCGGGGCCAACGTCCTGACTTTC. Its translation is CASSPPGTGANVLTF.

Worth noting for this clonotype: It may be a read error: a sequence one base away is much more abundant. This sequence joins TRBV19 and TRBJ2-2, with D possibly matching TRBD1 (6 bases). The CDR3 covers 16 residues. Per germline, CDR1 LNHDA and CDR2 SQIVND (reference sequence). In nucleotides, the CDR3 is TGTGCCAGTAGAATAGCAGGGGCGCCTGGGACCGGGGAGCTGTTTTTT. Encoded protein: CASRIAGAPGTGELFF.